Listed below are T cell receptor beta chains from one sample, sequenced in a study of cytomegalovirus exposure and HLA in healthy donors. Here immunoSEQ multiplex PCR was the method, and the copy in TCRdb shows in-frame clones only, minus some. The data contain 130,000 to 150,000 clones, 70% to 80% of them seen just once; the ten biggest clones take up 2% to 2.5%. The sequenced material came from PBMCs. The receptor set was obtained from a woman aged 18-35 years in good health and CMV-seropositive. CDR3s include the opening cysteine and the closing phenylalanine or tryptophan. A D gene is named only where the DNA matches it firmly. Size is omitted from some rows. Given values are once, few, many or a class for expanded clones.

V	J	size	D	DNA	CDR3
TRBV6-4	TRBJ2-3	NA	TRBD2	TGTGCCAGCAGTGCCTTAGCGGGGGGCACAGATACGCAGTATTTT	CASSALAGGTDTQYF
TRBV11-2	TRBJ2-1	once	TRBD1	TGTGCCAGCAGCTTAACCCTCTCGGGGACAGATAAATACAATGAGCAGTTCTTC	CASSLTLSGTDKYNEQFF
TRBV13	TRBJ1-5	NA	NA	TGTGCCAGCAGTATCTCTTCATTGACAGCTAATCAGCCCCAGCATTTT	CASSISSLTANQPQHF
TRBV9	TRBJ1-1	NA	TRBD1	TGTGCCAGCAGCGACGGGACAGGGGGCGCGATTAGGGCCAAGGAAGCTTTCTTT	CASSDGTGGAIRAKEAFF
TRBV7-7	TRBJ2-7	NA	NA	TGTGCCAGCAGCCGGGACAAATCCTACGAGCAGTACTTC	CASSRDKSYEQYF
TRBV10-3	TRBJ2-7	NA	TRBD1	TGTGCCATCAGTGAGGGTCGGGGGGGACAGGGGGCTTACGAGCAGTACTTC	CAISEGRGGQGAYEQYF
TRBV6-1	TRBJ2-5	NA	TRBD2	TGTGCCAGCAGTGATCCAGCGGGGGGGGGAGGGCTCCAAGAGACCCAGTACTTC	CASSDPAGGGGLQETQYF
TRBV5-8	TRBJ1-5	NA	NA	TGTGCCAGCAGCGAAAGGAGGTATCAGCCCCAGCATTTT	CASSERRYQPQHF
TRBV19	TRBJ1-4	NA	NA	TGTGCCAGTATAAGCAACAGTAATGAAAAACTGTTTTTT	CASISNSNEKLFF
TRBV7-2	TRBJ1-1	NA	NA	TGTGCCAGCAGCTTGGGACACCACACTGAAGCTTTCTTT	CASSLGHHTEAFF
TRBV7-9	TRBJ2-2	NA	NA	TGTGCCAGCAGCTTACTAAACACCGGGGAGCTGTTTTTT	CASSLLNTGELFF
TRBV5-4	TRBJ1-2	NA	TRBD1	TGTGCCAGCAGCTTGGAGGGGGCCCGAGCTAACTATGGCTACACCTTC	CASSLEGARANYGYTF
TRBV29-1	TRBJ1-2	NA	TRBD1	TGCAGCGTGACAGGGGGATTTGGTGGCTACACCTTC	CSVTGGFGGYTF
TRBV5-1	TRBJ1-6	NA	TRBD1	TGCGCCAGCAGTAGGGGACAGGGGAATAATTCACCCCTCCACTTT	CASSRGQGNNSPLHF
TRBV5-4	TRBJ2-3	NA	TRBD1	TGTGCCAGCAGCACCTCGAGGGGGCAAAGCACAGATACGCAGTATTTT	CASSTSRGQSTDTQYF
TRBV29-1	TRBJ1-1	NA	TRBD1	TGCAGCGCCGGACAGGGTTTGGGAATGAACACTGAAGCTTTCTTT	CSAGQGLGMNTEAFF
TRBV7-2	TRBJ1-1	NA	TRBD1	TGTGCCAGCAGCTGGAGGACAGGGGGCACTGAAGCTTTCTTT	CASSWRTGGTEAFF
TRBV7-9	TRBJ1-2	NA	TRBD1	TGTGCCAGCAGCCATGGACAGGGAGGAGACTATGGCTACACCTTC	CASSHGQGGDYGYTF
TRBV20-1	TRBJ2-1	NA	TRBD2	TGCAGCCCGAGGGAGGGGAATGAGCAGTTCTTC	CSPREGNEQFF